This TCR beta chain was recorded in a study of OX40 agonist ivuxolimab in advanced cancers. Study overall: Dose-escalation subjects each had hepatocellular carcinoma, melanoma, renal cell or head and neck cancer. Among those enrolled, mean age was about 63 years (range about 23 to 79) and about 82% were male. Study observations and caveats: Normalized T-cell clonal expansion was also low in some nonresponders.

This CDR3 has 13 amino acids. J gave up 1 base and V 6 bases, and 1 base lay outside the gene matches. The germline CDR1 and CDR2 sequences are SGHNT and YYREEE (reference sequence). TCRdb's copy holds only in-frame clones and misses some; the assay was immunoSEQ multiplex PCR. The table includes about 65,000 clones, roughly 84% detected once. Details on this clone: Its antigen is unidentified.

J is TRBJ2-3 and V is TRBV5-4, with TRBD1 matching 8 bases. The sequence was collected from an adult with an advanced solid tumor such as melanoma, head and neck, liver or kidney cancer. Sequences were derived from CD4+ or CD8+ T cells sorted from blood, sampled in a trial of the OX40 agonist ivuxolimab. CDR3 region: CASTGQGTDTQYF. The CDR3 DNA sequence: TGTGCCAGCACGGGACAGGGCACAGATACGCAGTATTTT.